This is a list of T cell receptor beta chains from one sample in a study of blood T cells in healthy people across ages. Each CDR3 protein is one row after TCRdb ran MiXCR on the 5' RACE reads. The sample lists about 1.1 million distinct CDR3 sequences, under 40% occurring once. Sequencing used blood. These receptors were obtained from a man aged 18-30 years in good health. Each CDR3 is given with its conserved first and last residue. The order of the fields is clone size, D gene, J gene, V gene, CDR3 protein, CDR3 DNA. The D gene is left open where the match is weak. Part of the rows lack a size; the others show once, few, many or a class for expanded clones.

size: -; D: -; J: TRBJ2-2; V: TRBV2; CDR3: CASSEMRGNTGELFF; DNA: TGTGCCAGCAGTGAAATGCGGGGAAACACCGGGGAGCTGTTTTTT
size: many; D: TRBD2; J: TRBJ2-1; V: TRBV12-3/TRBV12-4; CDR3: CASNPGLAQYNEQFF; DNA: TGTGCCAGCAACCCAGGACTAGCCCAATACAATGAGCAGTTCTTC
size: few; D: TRBD2; J: TRBJ2-3; V: TRBV10-3; CDR3: CAISGTSGADTQYF; DNA: TGTGCCATCAGTGGAACTAGCGGGGCAGATACGCAGTATTTT
size: -; D: -; J: TRBJ2-1; V: TRBV7-8; CDR3: CASSLDGNYNEQFF; DNA: TGTGCCAGCAGCTTGGACGGGAACTACAATGAGCAGTTCTTC
size: -; D: TRBD1; J: TRBJ1-1; V: TRBV18; CDR3: CASSPPKGATDRGPTEAFF; DNA: TGTGCCAGCTCACCACCGAAGGGGGCCACAGACAGGGGGCCCACTGAAGCTTTCTTT
size: few; D: TRBD1; J: TRBJ2-1; V: TRBV9; CDR3: CASSPIWGTGFNEQFF; DNA: TGTGCCAGCAGCCCGATCTGGGGGACAGGCTTCAATGAGCAGTTCTTC
size: -; D: -; J: TRBJ1-5; V: TRBV4-2; CDR3: CASSQDFRNQPQHF; DNA: TGTGCCAGCAGCCAAGATTTCAGGAATCAGCCCCAGCATTTT
size: few; D: -; J: TRBJ1-2; V: TRBV12-3/TRBV12-4; CDR3: CASSLRQADYGYTF; DNA: TGTGCCAGCAGTTTACGGCAGGCGGACTATGGCTACACCTTC
size: -; D: -; J: TRBJ2-7; V: TRBV28; CDR3: CASSCPGLREQYF; DNA: TGTGCCAGCAGTTGCCCAGGGCTGAGGGAGCAGTACTTC
size: -; D: -; J: TRBJ1-1; V: TRBV7-9; CDR3: CASSPQDGEAFF; DNA: TGTGCCAGCAGCCCCCAGGACGGTGAAGCTTTCTTT
size: -; D: -; J: TRBJ2-1; V: TRBV7-2; CDR3: CASSLTQSYNEQFF; DNA: TGTGCCAGCAGCCTGACTCAATCCTACAATGAGCAGTTCTTC
size: -; D: TRBD1; J: TRBJ2-5; V: TRBV4-3; CDR3: CASSQELDWTGGETQYF; DNA: TGCGCCAGCAGCCAAGAATTGGATTGGACAGGGGGAGAGACCCAGTACTTC
size: few; D: -; J: TRBJ1-2; V: TRBV10-3; CDR3: CAISVDGNYGYTF; DNA: TGTGCCATCAGTGTAGACGGTAACTATGGCTACACCTTC
size: -; D: -; J: TRBJ1-4; V: TRBV6-5; CDR3: CASSYSKAEKLFF; DNA: TGTGCCAGCAGTTACTCGAAAGCCGAAAAACTGTTTTTT
size: -; D: -; J: TRBJ1-1; V: TRBV7-8; CDR3: CASSLGGGIAEAFF; DNA: TGTGCCAGCAGCTTAGGGGGGGGGATCGCTGAAGCTTTCTTT
size: -; D: -; J: TRBJ2-1; V: TRBV4-1; CDR3: CASSQDLGLIGQFF; DNA: TGCGCCAGCAGCCAAGATCTCGGGTTGATTGGGCAGTTCTTC
size: -; D: TRBD2; J: TRBJ2-3; V: TRBV6-6; CDR3: CASSYSLAGGYTDTQYF; DNA: TGTGCCAGCAGTTACTCCCTAGCGGGGGGTTACACAGATACGCAGTATTTT
size: -; D: -; J: TRBJ2-2; V: TRBV10-3; CDR3: CAIQRALDTGELFF; DNA: TGTGCCATCCAAAGGGCCCTGGACACCGGGGAGCTGTTTTTT
size: -; D: -; J: TRBJ2-5; V: TRBV28; CDR3: CASSFLRDLPETQYF; DNA: TGTGCCAGCAGTTTTCTTAGGGACCTTCCAGAGACCCAGTACTTC
size: -; D: -; J: TRBJ1-1; V: TRBV20-1; CDR3: CSVEATVRSEAFF; DNA: TGCAGTGTCGAAGCAACGGTCCGGTCTGAAGCTTTCTTT
size: few; D: -; J: TRBJ1-2; V: TRBV6-2/TRBV6-3; CDR3: CASSYPVKGDYGYTF; DNA: TGTGCCAGCAGTTACCCGGTGAAAGGGGATTATGGCTACACCTTC
size: -; D: -; J: TRBJ1-4; V: TRBV20-1; CDR3: CSARGFGEKLFF; DNA: TGCAGTGCTAGAGGTTTCGGGGAAAAACTGTTTTTT
size: -; D: TRBD1; J: TRBJ1-4; V: TRBV4-3; CDR3: CASSQDRGDEKLFF; DNA: TGCGCCAGCAGCCAGGACAGGGGGGATGAAAAACTGTTTTTT
size: -; D: -; J: TRBJ2-5; V: TRBV7-9; CDR3: CASSLERAGQETQYF; DNA: TGTGCCAGCAGCTTAGAGCGGGCAGGGCAAGAGACCCAGTACTTC
size: many; D: -; J: TRBJ2-3; V: TRBV4-3; CDR3: CASSQDLADTQYF; DNA: TGCGCCAGCAGCCAAGACCTAGCAGATACGCAGTATTTT
size: -; D: TRBD1; J: TRBJ2-3; V: TRBV7-2; CDR3: CASSYRGITDMQYF; DNA: TGTGCCAGCAGCTACAGGGGTATTACAGATATGCAGTATTTT
size: few; D: -; J: TRBJ2-5; V: TRBV18; CDR3: CASSQGGGTRNEQYF; DNA: TGTGCCAGCTCCCAAGGGGGTGGGACCCGCAATGAGCAGTACTTC
size: -; D: -; J: TRBJ1-5; V: TRBV4-2; CDR3: CASSQDFGQRLNQPQHF; DNA: TGTGCCAGCAGCCAAGATTTCGGACAGAGACTCAATCAGCCCCAGCATTTT
size: -; D: TRBD2; J: TRBJ2-6; V: TRBV10-3; CDR3: CATGTRRPGANVLTF; DNA: TGTGCCACCGGGACTAGACGACCTGGGGCCAACGTCCTGACTTTC
size: -; D: -; J: TRBJ2-7; V: TRBV29-1; CDR3: CSVTGQITYEQYF; DNA: TGCAGCGTTACAGGGCAAATCACCTACGAGCAGTACTTC
size: -; D: -; J: TRBJ1-2; V: TRBV9; CDR3: CASSPNPGEGYTF; DNA: TGTGCCAGCAGCCCCAACCCAGGTGAAGGCTACACCTTC
size: -; D: -; J: TRBJ1-1; V: TRBV14; CDR3: CASSPVQLNTEAFF; DNA: TGTGCCAGCAGCCCCGTACAGTTGAACACTGAAGCTTTCTTT
size: -; D: -; J: TRBJ2-5; V: TRBV3-1; CDR3: CASSQIKLLQETQYF; DNA: TGTGCCAGCAGCCAGATTAAATTGCTCCAAGAGACCCAGTACTTC
size: -; D: TRBD1; J: TRBJ1-1; V: TRBV7-2; CDR3: CASSLGTGGFAEAFF; DNA: TGTGCCAGCAGCTTAGGGACAGGGGGTTTTGCTGAAGCTTTCTTT
size: -; D: TRBD2; J: TRBJ2-1; V: TRBV5-1; CDR3: CASSPGLADHSYNEQFF; DNA: TGCGCCAGCAGCCCCGGACTAGCGGATCACTCCTACAATGAGCAGTTCTTC
size: once; D: -; J: TRBJ2-5; V: TRBV29-1; CDR3: CSVGRGETQYF; DNA: TGCAGCGTTGGCAGGGGAGAGACCCAGTACTTC
size: few; D: -; J: TRBJ2-3; V: TRBV19; CDR3: CASRSLGDTQYF; DNA: TGTGCCAGTAGGAGCCTTGGGGATACGCAGTATTTT
size: -; D: -; J: TRBJ1-1; V: TRBV2; CDR3: CASHLGGAFF; DNA: TGTGCCAGCCACCTCGGTGGCGCTTTCTTT
size: -; D: TRBD1; J: TRBJ1-5; V: TRBV20-1; CDR3: CSVRDSGNQPQHF; DNA: TGCAGTGTGAGGGACAGTGGCAATCAGCCCCAGCATTTT
size: few; D: -; J: TRBJ1-2; V: TRBV7-2; CDR3: CASSRKVATNYGYTF; DNA: TGTGCCAGCAGCCGAAAGGTGGCAACAAACTATGGCTACACCTTC
size: few; D: -; J: TRBJ2-3; V: TRBV3-1; CDR3: CASSQGDSRTDTQYF; DNA: TGTGCCAGCAGCCAGGGAGACTCCCGCACAGATACGCAGTATTTT
size: -; D: -; J: TRBJ1-1; V: TRBV9; CDR3: CASSVFGNTEAFF; DNA: TGTGCCAGCAGCGTATTTGGCAACACTGAAGCTTTCTTT
size: -; D: -; J: TRBJ1-5; V: TRBV6-2/TRBV6-3; CDR3: CASSYNGAGGPQHF; DNA: TGTGCCAGCAGTTATAACGGGGCCGGGGGGCCCCAGCATTTT
size: -; D: TRBD1; J: TRBJ2-1; V: TRBV7-9; CDR3: CASSPWDSRSYNEQFF; DNA: TGTGCCAGCAGCCCCTGGGACAGCAGGTCCTACAATGAGCAGTTCTTC
size: many; D: -; J: TRBJ2-3; V: TRBV5-6; CDR3: CASSWKPDTQYF; DNA: TGTGCCAGCAGCTGGAAGCCAGATACGCAGTATTTT
size: -; D: TRBD1; J: TRBJ1-1; V: TRBV5-1; CDR3: CASSWGTGRTEAFF; DNA: TGCGCCAGCAGCTGGGGGACAGGGAGGACTGAAGCTTTCTTT
size: few; D: -; J: TRBJ1-4; V: TRBV4-1; CDR3: CASSQDRGTTNEKLFF; DNA: TGCGCCAGCAGCCAAGATCGGGGAACAACTAATGAAAAACTGTTTTTT
size: few; D: -; J: TRBJ1-4; V: TRBV7-9; CDR3: CASTLQGGEKLFF; DNA: TGTGCCAGCACCCTACAGGGAGGTGAAAAACTGTTTTTT
size: few; D: -; J: TRBJ1-1; V: TRBV5-1; CDR3: CASSLWGGEDTEAFF; DNA: TGCGCCAGCAGCTTGTGGGGGGGTGAGGACACTGAAGCTTTCTTT
size: few; D: TRBD2; J: TRBJ2-3; V: TRBV5-1; CDR3: CASSSSRSGGATITDTQYF; DNA: TGCGCCAGCAGCTCCTCTAGGAGCGGGGGGGCCACGATCACAGATACGCAGTATTTT
size: -; D: -; J: TRBJ2-5; V: TRBV2; CDR3: CASRKGWMEETQYF; DNA: TGTGCCAGCAGAAAAGGGTGGATGGAGGAGACCCAGTACTTC